This T cell receptor (beta chain) was obtained from a study of blood T cell repertoires in COVID-19 (dated by TCRdb to the early 2020s). As for the study more broadly: Samples from collaborators originated in the United States, Italy and Spain and spanned both the acute and convalescent phases of COVID-19. The prospective study material was composed of cDNA or gDNA derived from T cells, B-cell-depleted T cells, or PBMCs. Subjects who had been exposed to COVID-19, were actively infected with it, or had recovered from it provided the deeply sampled blood TCRbeta repertoires that made up the dataset. A freely available public database, intended as a resource for researchers studying the immune response to SARS-CoV-2, is where the repertoires were released. Samples were obtained from the ongoing ImmuneRACE study (first 160 participants) and from over 1,000 subjects provided by 6 global collaborators. A de-identified subject ID, COVID-19 status, age in years and sex were almost always included in the sample metadata. Where available, HLA class I and class II types were obtained from metadata supplied by the sample provider rather than from assay-based typing.

The immunoSEQ Assay, a bias-controlled multiplex PCR, was used to amplify TCRbeta CDR3 regions from genomic DNA. In the paper's pipeline: The number of nucleated cells in each sample was estimated by amplification of reference gene primers within the assay. Sequence reads were collapsed and filtered to measure the absolute abundance of every unique TCRbeta CDR3 rearrangement. For each sample, productive Simpson clonality was calculated as the square root of Simpson's diversity index over productive rearrangements. In its TCRdb copy, this immuneACCESS table keeps in-frame sequences only and misses some clones. Where compared with another copy, unresolved V genes explain less than half of these, and the others have no known cause. The DNA was the basis for D and trimming; V, J and clone size are from that table. In all, the sample holds 90,000 to 130,000 clones, and about 89% of those were seen once. The top ten hold 4% to 5.5% of the sample.

Paper-wide results and their limitations: How much clinical and demographic metadata was included differed by source and by participant, and the metadata was provided uncurated.

Reading from cysteine to phenylalanine, the CDR3 counts 14 amino acids. The DNA shown is the 42-base CDR3, in frame from base 1. The germline V gene yields MGHRA for CDR1 and YSYEKL for CDR2. The junction shows trimming of 4 bases on V and 7 bases on J, and the gene matches do not reach 3 bases of it. Details on this clone: Its antigen has not been determined. No qualities accompany the bases; no much larger clone lies one base away.

Collaborating institutions collected whole blood in K2EDTA tubes following their own protocols. Collaborator samples were shipped for TCRbeta analysis as frozen whole blood, isolated PBMCs, or DNA extracted from either sample type. The clonotype was recovered from a man aged 35-49 years with acute or convalescent COVID-19. The chain uses TRBV4-1 and TRBJ2-1; TRBD1 matches 11 bases in the middle. The sequenced sample was peripheral blood. CDR3 protein: CASSPGQGANEQFF. The nucleotide sequence is TGCGCCAGCAGCCCTGGACAGGGGGCGAATGAGCAGTTCTTC.